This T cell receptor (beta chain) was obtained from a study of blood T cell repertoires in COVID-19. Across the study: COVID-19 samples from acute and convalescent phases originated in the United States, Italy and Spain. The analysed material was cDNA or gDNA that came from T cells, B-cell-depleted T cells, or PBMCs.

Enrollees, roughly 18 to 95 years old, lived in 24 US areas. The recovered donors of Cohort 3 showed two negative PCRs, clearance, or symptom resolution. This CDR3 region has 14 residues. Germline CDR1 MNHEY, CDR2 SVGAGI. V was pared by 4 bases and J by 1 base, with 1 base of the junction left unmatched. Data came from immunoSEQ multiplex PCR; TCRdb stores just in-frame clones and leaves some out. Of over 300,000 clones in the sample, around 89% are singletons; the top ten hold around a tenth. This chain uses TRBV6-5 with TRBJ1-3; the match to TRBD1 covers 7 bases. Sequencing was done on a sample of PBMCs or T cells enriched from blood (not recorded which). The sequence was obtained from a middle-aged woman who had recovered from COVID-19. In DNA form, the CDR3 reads TGTGCCAGCAGTTCGACAGGGTCTGGAAACACCATATATTTT. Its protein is CASSSTGSGNTIYF.